A single sample gave rise to the 31 T cell receptor beta chains below, sequenced in a study of CXCR3-negative and CXCR3-positive naive CD8 T cells. Study results and limitations: Relative to CXCR3-negative naive cells, CXCR3-positive naive cells had more hydrophobic TRB CDR3s.

In preparing the TRB cDNA libraries, 5' RACE with UMI labels was used. Reprocessing the 5' RACE reads, TCRdb reports a single entry for every CDR3 protein and omits DNA. The listing records 150,000 or so distinct CDR3 sequences. For these TCRs, the target antigens are not known. The source material was naive CXCR3+ CD8+ T cells from blood. Subset given: CD45RO-CCR7+CD27+CD95- naive CD8+ T cells expressing CXCR3 (TNR3+). These receptors were taken from a human donor in good health. Some clones in this sample may be carry-over from other donors' samples.

The chain joins TRBV28 to TRBJ2-7. The germline CDR1 and CDR2 sequences are MDHEN and SYDVKM. CDR3 length equals 13 residues. This chain's CDR3 is CASSSTLEYEQYF.

The J gene is TRBJ1-2, the V gene TRBV6-2 or TRBV6-3; TCRdb's D call of TRBD1 is untestable without DNA. Per germline, CDR1 MNHEY and CDR2 SVGEGT. The CDR3 has 13 residues. CDR3: CASNEDRGDGYTF.

The V and J genes are TRBV10-3 and TRBJ2-1; the D gene TCRdb calls, TRBD1, cannot be checked with no DNA. The CDR3 extends over 14 amino acids. Germline values: CDR1 ENHRY, CDR2 SYGVKD. The CDR3 sequence is CAISESPGYNEQFF.

The chain employs TRBV29-1 and TRBJ1-4; absent DNA, TCRdb's TRBD1 call cannot be checked. The CDR3 is 12 residues long. CDR1 and CDR2 (germline): SQVTM, ANQGSEA. CDR3 region: CSAWGENEKLFF.

This chain joins TRBV4-1 and TRBJ2-3. The germline gives CDR1 MGHRA, CDR2 YSYEKL. The CDR3 is made up of 15 amino acids. This CDR3 reads CASSQGFPRGDTQYF.

The chain uses TRBV6-6 and TRBJ2-7; no DNA is available, so the TRBD1 call from TCRdb remains unchecked. The germline V gene encodes CDR1 MNHNY and CDR2 SVGAGI (reference sequence). This CDR3 spans 16 amino acids. This CDR3 is CASSPTKGQGAPEQYF.

V usage is TRBV7-9 and J usage is TRBJ1-4; lacking DNA, the TRBD1 call made by TCRdb goes unchecked. Germline CDR1 SEHNR, CDR2 FQNEAQ (reference sequence). This CDR3 spans 16 amino acids. CDR3 sequence: CASSYWTGSTNEKLFF.

CDR3 protein: CASSQVYGVDRGGGYTF. The chain couples TRBV4-1 to TRBJ1-2; TCRdb designates TRBD1, a call that cannot be tested without DNA. The CDR3 has 17 amino acids. CDR1 is MGHRA and CDR2 is YSYEKL in the germline V gene.

The rearrangement joins TRBV29-1 to TRBJ2-7; as DNA is missing, the TRBD1 call by TCRdb cannot be tested. There are 11 residues in the CDR3. CDR1 SQVTM and CDR2 ANQGSEA come from the germline V gene. CDR3 sequence: CSVDGGYEQYF.

The V and J genes are TRBV4-3 and TRBJ1-1. The CDR3 is 14 residues long. Germline lookup yields CDR1 LGHNA and CDR2 YSLEER. CDR3 protein: CASSQDVGNTEAFF.

The genes are TRBV6-5 and TRBJ2-1; the D call from TCRdb, TRBD2, cannot be confirmed without DNA. Per the germline V gene, CDR1 is MNHEY and CDR2 is SVGAGI. The CDR3 spans 16 residues. The CDR3 spells CASSNREGLPYNEQFF.

The V and J genes are TRBV28 and TRBJ2-7; checking the TCRdb D call of TRBD2 is not possible without DNA. CDR3 length: 14 amino acids. Germline assignment: CDR1 MDHEN and CDR2 SYDVKM. This CDR3 is CASSRREVLYEQYF.

The V and J genes are TRBV19 and TRBJ1-5; TCRdb's assignment of TRBD1 cannot be checked, as there is no DNA. Germline lookup yields CDR1 LNHDA and CDR2 SQIVND (reference sequence). The CDR3 loop spans 14 amino acids. The CDR3 spells CASTLQGPNQPQHF.

The J gene is TRBJ2-7, the V gene TRBV28; as DNA is missing, the TRBD1 call by TCRdb cannot be tested. This CDR3 comprises 14 residues. Germline lookup yields CDR1 MDHEN and CDR2 SYDVKM. The CDR3 is CASSSDPGGYEQYF.

The V call is TRBV4-3, the J call TRBJ2-5; the D gene TCRdb calls, TRBD1, cannot be checked with no DNA. This CDR3 comprises 15 residues. Germline V gives CDR1 LGHNA, CDR2 YSLEER. The CDR3: CASSPTLTGTLTQYF.

This chain uses TRBV29-1 with TRBJ2-7. The CDR3 loop spans 11 amino acids. Germline CDR1 SQVTM, CDR2 ANQGSEA. CDR3 loop: CSVQHSYEQYF.

V is TRBV20-1 and J is TRBJ2-3; TCRdb outputs TRBD1, but without DNA this stays unchecked. CDR1 and CDR2 from the germline V gene are DFQATT and SNEGSKA (reference sequence). This CDR3 region has 15 residues. This CDR3 reads CSASGDTVLTDTQYF.

V usage is TRBV4-1 and J usage is TRBJ2-5; TCRdb's D call of TRBD1 is untestable without DNA. This CDR3 has 16 residues. Germline CDR1 reads MGHRA; CDR2 reads YSYEKL. CDR3 amino acids: CASSQDPIPGGETQYF.

The CDR3 protein is CASSRASGICSEQYF. The rearrangement joins TRBV23-1 to TRBJ2-7; as DNA is missing, the TRBD2 call by TCRdb cannot be tested. TRBV23-1 carries the ORF label, with uncertain function. The CDR3 runs 15 residues.

The chain employs TRBV20-1 and TRBJ2-3; as DNA is missing, the TRBD1 call by TCRdb cannot be tested. The CDR3 covers 14 residues. The germline V gene encodes CDR1 DFQATT and CDR2 SNEGSKA (reference sequence). CDR3 amino acids: CSARDREYTDTQYF.

The rearrangement links TRBV5-1 to TRBJ2-1; TCRdb reports TRBD1, a call that lacks DNA to check it against. CDR3 size: 13 residues. The germline V gene has CDR1 SGHRS and CDR2 YFSETQ. CDR3 residues: CASSFRRGGEQFF.

The chain links TRBV19 to TRBJ2-1; no DNA is available, so the TRBD2 call from TCRdb remains unchecked. CDR3 size: 15 residues. Germline V lookup: CDR1 LNHDA, CDR2 SQIVND (reference sequence). CDR3 protein: CASSWGFLADNEQFF. Combining the CDR3 with reference TRBV19 and TRBJ2-1 gives the whole variable domain DGGITQSPKYLFRKEGQNVTLSCEQNLNHDAMYWYRQDPGQGLRLIYYSQIVNDFQKGDIAEGYSVSREKKESFPLTVTSAQKNPTAFYLCASSWGFLADNEQFFGPGTRLTVL.

The chain uses TRBV4-3 and TRBJ1-1; the D call from TCRdb, TRBD1, cannot be confirmed without DNA. This CDR3 spans 17 amino acids. From germline, CDR1 is LGHNA and CDR2 YSLEER. CDR3 sequence reads: CASSQGKGGVWNTEAFF.

The chain joins TRBV2 to TRBJ1-2; the D call from TCRdb, TRBD1, cannot be confirmed without DNA. Germline lookup yields CDR1 SNHLY and CDR2 FYNNEI. The CDR3 runs 13 residues. CDR3 residues: CASKDRGENGYTF.

The V call is TRBV15, the J call TRBJ2-1. CDR3 length: 12 amino acids. In germline, CDR1 is LNHNV, CDR2 YYDKDF (reference sequence). The CDR3 reads CATSRSYNEQFF.

V gene TRBV30 combines with J gene TRBJ1-5. Per germline, CDR1 GTSNPN and CDR2 SVGIG (reference sequence). The CDR3 loop spans 13 amino acids. CDR3 residues: CAWSVQGLQPQHF.

The V call is TRBV10-3, the J call TRBJ1-3. Germline V CDR1 and CDR2: ENHRY, SYGVKD. The CDR3 is 17 residues long. This CDR3 is CAVSESEVPLSGNTIYF.

The chain recombines TRBV2 with TRBJ2-7; TCRdb designates TRBD1, a call that cannot be tested without DNA. CDR1 is SNHLY, CDR2 FYNNEI, per germline. The CDR3 runs to 14 residues. The CDR3 is CASSNGQGAGEQYF.

The chain joins TRBV5-6 to TRBJ1-5. The CDR3 runs to 16 residues. CDR1 SGHDT and CDR2 YYEEEE come from the germline V gene. The CDR3 sequence is CASSLGGEIVVRPQHF.

This chain joins TRBV29-1 and TRBJ1-2. This CDR3 spans 13 amino acids. Germline V gene sequence: CDR1 SQVTM, CDR2 ANQGSEA. CDR3 amino acids: CSVDSSGDYGYTF.

The gene calls are TRBV19 and TRBJ1-1. The germline V gene has CDR1 LNHDA and CDR2 SQIVND (reference sequence). CDR3 length equals 15 residues. CDR3 residues: CASSMGMRARTEAFF. Variable domain in full (rest from reference TRBV19 and TRBJ1-1): DGGITQSPKYLFRKEGQNVTLSCEQNLNHDAMYWYRQDPGQGLRLIYYSQIVNDFQKGDIAEGYSVSREKKESFPLTVTSAQKNPTAFYLCASSMGMRARTEAFFGQGTRLTVV.